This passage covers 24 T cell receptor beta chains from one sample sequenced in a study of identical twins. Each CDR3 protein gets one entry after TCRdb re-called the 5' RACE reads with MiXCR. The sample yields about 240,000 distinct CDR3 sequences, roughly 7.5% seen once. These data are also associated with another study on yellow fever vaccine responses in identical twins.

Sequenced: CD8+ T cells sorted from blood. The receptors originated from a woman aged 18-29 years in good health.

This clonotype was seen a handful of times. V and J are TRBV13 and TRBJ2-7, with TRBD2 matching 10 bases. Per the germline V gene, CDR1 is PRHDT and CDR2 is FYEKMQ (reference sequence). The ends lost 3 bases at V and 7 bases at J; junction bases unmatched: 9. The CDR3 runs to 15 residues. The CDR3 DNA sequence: TGTGCCAGCAGCTTCGTGGGACTAGCGAAAGGGGAGCAGTACTTC. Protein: CASSFVGLAKGEQYF.

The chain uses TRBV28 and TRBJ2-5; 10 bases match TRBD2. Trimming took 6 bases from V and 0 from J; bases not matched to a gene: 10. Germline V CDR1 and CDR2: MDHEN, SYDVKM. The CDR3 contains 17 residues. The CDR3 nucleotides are TGTGCCAGCAGCCTAGTTACTAGCGGGGCAAACCAAGAGACCCAGTACTTC. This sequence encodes CASSLVTSGANQETQYF.

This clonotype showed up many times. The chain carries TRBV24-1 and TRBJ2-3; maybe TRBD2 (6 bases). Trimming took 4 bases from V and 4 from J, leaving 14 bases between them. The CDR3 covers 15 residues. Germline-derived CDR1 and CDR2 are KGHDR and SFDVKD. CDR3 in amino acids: CATSDHSEGPDTQYF. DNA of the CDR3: TGTGCCACCAGTGACCATTCGGAGGGCCCAGATACGCAGTATTTT.

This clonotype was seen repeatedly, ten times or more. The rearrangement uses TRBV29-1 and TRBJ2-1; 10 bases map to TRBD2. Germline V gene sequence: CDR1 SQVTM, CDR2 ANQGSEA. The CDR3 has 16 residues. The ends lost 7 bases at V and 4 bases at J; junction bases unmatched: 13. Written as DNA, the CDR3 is TGCAGCGCCCGGACTAGCGGAGACTTTTTATACAATGAGCAGTTCTTC. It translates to CSARTSGDFLYNEQFF.

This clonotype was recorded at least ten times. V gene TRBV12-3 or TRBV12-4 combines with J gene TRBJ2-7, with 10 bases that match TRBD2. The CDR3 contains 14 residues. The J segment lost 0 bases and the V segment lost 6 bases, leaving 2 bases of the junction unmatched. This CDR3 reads CASSGLAVSYEQYF. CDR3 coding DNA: TGTGCCAGCAGCGGACTAGCGGTCTCCTACGAGCAGTACTTC.

The CDR3 DNA is TGTGCCAGCTCCCCTAACGTGAATGAGCAGTTCTTC. Its protein product is CASSPNVNEQFF. This chain joins TRBV18 and TRBJ2-1, with D unclear. This CDR3 is 12 amino acids long. V was cut by 6 bases and J by 7 bases, with 10 bases left in between. Germline CDR1 reads KGHSH; CDR2 reads LQKENI. The full variable domain, rest sourced from reference TRBV18 and TRBJ2-1, is NAGVMQNPRHLVRRRGQEARLRCSPMKGHSHVYWYRQLPEEGLKFMVYLQKENIIDESGMPKERFSAEFPKEGPSILRIQQVVRGDSAAYFCASSPNVNEQFFGPGTRLTVL.

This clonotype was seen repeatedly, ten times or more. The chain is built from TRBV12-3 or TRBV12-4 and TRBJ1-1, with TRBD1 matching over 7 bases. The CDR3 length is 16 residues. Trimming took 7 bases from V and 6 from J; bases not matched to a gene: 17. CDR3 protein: CASTNRTTGFGAEAFF. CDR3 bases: TGTGCCAGCACTAACCGAACGACAGGGTTTGGGGCTGAAGCTTTCTTT.

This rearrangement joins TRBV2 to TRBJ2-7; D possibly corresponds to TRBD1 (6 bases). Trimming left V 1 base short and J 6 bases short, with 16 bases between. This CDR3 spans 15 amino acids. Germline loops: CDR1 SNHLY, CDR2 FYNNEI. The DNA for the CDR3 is TGTGCCAGCAGTGAAGATCAAGGGGGAAACTTCGAGCAGTACTTC. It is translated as CASSEDQGGNFEQYF.

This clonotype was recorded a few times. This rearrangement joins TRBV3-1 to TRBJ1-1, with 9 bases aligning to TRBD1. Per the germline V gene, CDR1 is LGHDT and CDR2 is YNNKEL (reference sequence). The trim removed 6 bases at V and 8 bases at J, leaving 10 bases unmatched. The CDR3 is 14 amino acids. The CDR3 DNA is TGTGCCAGCAGTACCACCGGGACAGGGCGCGAAGCTTTCTTT. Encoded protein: CASSTTGTGREAFF.

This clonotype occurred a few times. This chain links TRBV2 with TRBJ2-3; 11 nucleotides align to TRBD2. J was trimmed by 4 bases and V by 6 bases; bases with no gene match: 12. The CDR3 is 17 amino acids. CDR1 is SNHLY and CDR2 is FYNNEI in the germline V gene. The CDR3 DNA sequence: TGTGCCAGCAGGATACCGACTAGCGGGATCGAGGCAGATACGCAGTATTTT. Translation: CASRIPTSGIEADTQYF.

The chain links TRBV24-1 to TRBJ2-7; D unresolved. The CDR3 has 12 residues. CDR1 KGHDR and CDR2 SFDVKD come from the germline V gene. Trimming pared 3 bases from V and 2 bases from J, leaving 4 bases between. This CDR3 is CATSDGAYEQYF. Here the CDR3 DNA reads TGTGCCACCAGTGATGGAGCCTACGAGCAGTACTTC.

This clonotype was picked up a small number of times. CDR3 loop: CASSQYTGRGEETQYF. The CDR3 coding sequence is TGTGCCAGCAGCCAATATACAGGGAGAGGGGAGGAGACCCAGTACTTC. The rearrangement links TRBV3-1 to TRBJ2-5, with D perhaps TRBD1 (6 bases). The germline V and J ends were trimmed by 2 bases and 5 bases, with 18 bases remaining between them. The germline V gene has CDR1 LGHDT and CDR2 YNNKEL (reference sequence). There are 16 residues in the CDR3.

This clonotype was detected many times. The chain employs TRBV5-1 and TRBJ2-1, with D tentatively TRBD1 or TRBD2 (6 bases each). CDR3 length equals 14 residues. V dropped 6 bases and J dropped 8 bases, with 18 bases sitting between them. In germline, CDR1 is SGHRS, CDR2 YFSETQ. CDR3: CASIGGPSIDEQFF. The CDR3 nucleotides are TGCGCCAGCATAGGGGGGCCCTCTATTGATGAGCAGTTCTTC.

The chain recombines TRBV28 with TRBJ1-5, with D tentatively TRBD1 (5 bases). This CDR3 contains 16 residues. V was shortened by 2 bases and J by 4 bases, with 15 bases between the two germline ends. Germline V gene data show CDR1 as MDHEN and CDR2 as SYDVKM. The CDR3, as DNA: TGTGCCAGCAGTTTAAACTCGGGGGTGGCGAATCAGCCCCAGCATTTT. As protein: CASSLNSGVANQPQHF.

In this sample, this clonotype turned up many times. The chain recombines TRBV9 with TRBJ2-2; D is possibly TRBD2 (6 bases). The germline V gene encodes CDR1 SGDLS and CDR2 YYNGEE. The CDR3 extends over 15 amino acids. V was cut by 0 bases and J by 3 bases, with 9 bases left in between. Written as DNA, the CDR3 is TGTGCCAGCAGCGTAGGTGCTAGCGACACCGGGGAGCTGTTTTTT. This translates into CASSVGASDTGELFF.

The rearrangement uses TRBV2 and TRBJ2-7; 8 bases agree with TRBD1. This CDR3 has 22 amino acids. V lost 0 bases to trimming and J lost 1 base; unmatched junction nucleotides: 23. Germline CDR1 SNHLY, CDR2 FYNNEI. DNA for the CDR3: TGTGCCAGCAGTGAAGCGTCGGGGCCGACAGGGGAAAATTTGGTTTCTTCCTACGAGCAGTACTTC. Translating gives CASSEASGPTGENLVSSYEQYF.

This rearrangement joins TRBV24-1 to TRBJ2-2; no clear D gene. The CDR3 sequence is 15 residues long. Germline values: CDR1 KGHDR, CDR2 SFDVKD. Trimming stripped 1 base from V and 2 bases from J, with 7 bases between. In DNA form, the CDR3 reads TGTGCCACCAGTGATTTCCGAGATAACACCGGGGAGCTGTTTTTT. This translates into CATSDFRDNTGELFF.

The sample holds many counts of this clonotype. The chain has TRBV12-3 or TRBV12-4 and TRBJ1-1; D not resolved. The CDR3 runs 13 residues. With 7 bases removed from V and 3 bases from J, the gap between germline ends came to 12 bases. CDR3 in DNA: TGTGCCAGCAATCACGACCGGGACACTGAAGCTTTCTTT. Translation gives CASNHDRDTEAFF.

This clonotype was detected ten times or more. The CDR3 sequence: CASSYGLGDNEQFF. In DNA form, the CDR3 reads TGTGCCAGCAGTTATGGGCTAGGGGACAATGAGCAGTTCTTC. This sequence joins TRBV6-5 and TRBJ2-1; the D gene is possibly TRBD1 (5 bases). CDR1 is MNHEY and CDR2 is SVGAGI in the germline V gene. The CDR3 contains 14 residues. Trimming left V 3 bases short and J 5 bases short, with 11 bases between.

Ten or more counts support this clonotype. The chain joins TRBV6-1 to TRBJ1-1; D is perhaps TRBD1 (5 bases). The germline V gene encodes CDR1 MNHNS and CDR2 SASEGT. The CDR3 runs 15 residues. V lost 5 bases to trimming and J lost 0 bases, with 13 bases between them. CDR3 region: CASSRDGFLNTEAFF. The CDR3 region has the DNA TGTGCCAGCAGTAGGGACGGCTTCTTGAACACTGAAGCTTTCTTT.

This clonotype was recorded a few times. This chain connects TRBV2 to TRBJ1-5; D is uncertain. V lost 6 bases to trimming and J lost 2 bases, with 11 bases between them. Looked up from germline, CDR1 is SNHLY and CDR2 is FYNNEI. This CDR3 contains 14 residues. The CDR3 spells CASSSGFGNQPQHF. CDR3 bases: TGTGCCAGCAGCTCGGGTTTTGGCAATCAGCCCCAGCATTTT.

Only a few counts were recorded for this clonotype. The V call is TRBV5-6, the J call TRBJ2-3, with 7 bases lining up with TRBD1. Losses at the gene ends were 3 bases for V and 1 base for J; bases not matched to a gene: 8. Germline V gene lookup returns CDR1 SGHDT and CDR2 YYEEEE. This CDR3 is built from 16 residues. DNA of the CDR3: TGTGCCAGCAGCTGGCGAACGGGACAGCGCACAGATACGCAGTATTTT. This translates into CASSWRTGQRTDTQYF.

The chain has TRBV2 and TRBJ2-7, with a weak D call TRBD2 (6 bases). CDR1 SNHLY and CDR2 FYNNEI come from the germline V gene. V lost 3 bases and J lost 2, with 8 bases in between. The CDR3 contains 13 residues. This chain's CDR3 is CASSEDYAYEQYF. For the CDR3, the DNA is TGTGCCAGCAGTGAGGACTATGCCTACGAGCAGTACTTC.

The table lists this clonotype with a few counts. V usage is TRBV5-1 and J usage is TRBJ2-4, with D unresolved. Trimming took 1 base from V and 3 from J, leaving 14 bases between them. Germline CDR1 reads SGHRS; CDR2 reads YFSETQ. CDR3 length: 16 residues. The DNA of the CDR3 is TGCGCCAGCAGCTTGTCAGTAGGGCAGATCAAAAACATTCAGTACTTC. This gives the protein CASSLSVGQIKNIQYF.